This T cell receptor (beta chain) appears in the sequencing data of a study of cytomegalovirus exposure and HLA in healthy donors. The CDR3 is made up of 14 amino acids. Germline V gives CDR1 KGHSH, CDR2 LQKENI. V shed 5 bases and J 3 bases; nucleotides not matched to a gene: 7. PCR amplification relied on 60 Vbeta primers (plus 13 Jbeta primers). As originally analysed: As a later analysis found, there were around 86 million unique TCR beta chains, of which around 9.9 million were shared. Clones were sequenced by immunoSEQ multiplex PCR, and TCRdb holds only the in-frame ones, with some missing. V, J and clone size derive from that table, while D and trimming were established from the DNA sequence. The sample comprises about 190,000 clones, approximately 87% of which are singletons, and 1% to 1.5% rests with the top ten.

The sample consisted of PBMCs. The sequence derives from a man between 25 and 39 years old in good health and CMV-seronegative. This sequence joins TRBV18 and TRBJ2-7; the match to TRBD1 covers 7 bases. As DNA, the CDR3 is TGTGCCAGCTCAACCGGGACAGCCGGCTACGAGCAGTACTTC. Amino acid sequence: CASSTGTAGYEQYF.